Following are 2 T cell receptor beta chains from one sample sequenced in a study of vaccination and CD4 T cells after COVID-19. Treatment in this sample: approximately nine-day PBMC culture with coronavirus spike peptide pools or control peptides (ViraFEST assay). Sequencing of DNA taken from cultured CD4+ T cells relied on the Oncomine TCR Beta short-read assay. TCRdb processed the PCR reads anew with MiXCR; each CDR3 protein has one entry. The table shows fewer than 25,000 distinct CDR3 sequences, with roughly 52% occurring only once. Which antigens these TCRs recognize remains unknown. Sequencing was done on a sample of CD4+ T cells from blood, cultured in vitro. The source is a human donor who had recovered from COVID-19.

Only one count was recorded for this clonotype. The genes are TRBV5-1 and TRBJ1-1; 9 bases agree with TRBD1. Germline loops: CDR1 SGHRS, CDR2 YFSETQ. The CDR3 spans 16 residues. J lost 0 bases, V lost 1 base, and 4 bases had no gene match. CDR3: CASSLTGGTMNTEAFF. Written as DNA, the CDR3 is TGCGCCAGCAGCTTGACAGGGGGCACCATGAACACTGAAGCTTTCTTT.

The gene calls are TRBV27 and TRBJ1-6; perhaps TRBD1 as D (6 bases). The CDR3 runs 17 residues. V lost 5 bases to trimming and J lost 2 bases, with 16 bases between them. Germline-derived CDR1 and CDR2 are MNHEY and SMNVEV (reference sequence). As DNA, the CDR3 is TGTGCCAGCAGTCCCAGAACAGGGAGTCCCTATAATTCACCCCTCCACTTT. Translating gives CASSPRTGSPYNSPLHF.